The 3 T cell receptor beta chains below come from one sample, sequenced in a study of early T cells in non-severe SARS-CoV-2 infection. TCRdb re-called the 5' RACE reads through MiXCR, storing one row per CDR3 protein. The data contain some 30,000 distinct CDR3 sequences, around 4.4% of them singletons. The sequencing input was whole blood. These receptors came from an adult who was a healthcare worker with PCR-confirmed SARS-CoV-2 infection or an uninfected control (not recorded which).

This clonotype appeared many times. This chain links TRBV5-1 with TRBJ1-1, with D unresolved. V dropped 2 bases and J dropped 3 bases, with 8 bases sitting between them. In germline, CDR1 is SGHRS, CDR2 YFSETQ. There are 13 residues in the CDR3. The CDR3 protein is CASSLKMDTEAFF. In DNA form, the CDR3 reads TGCGCCAGCAGCTTAAAAATGGACACTGAAGCTTTCTTT.

There are a few counts of this clonotype. The chain couples TRBV4-1 to TRBJ2-3, with a possible D match to TRBD2 (6 bases). The CDR3 is 12 residues long. Per the germline V gene, CDR1 is MGHRA and CDR2 is YSYEKL. V was trimmed by 6 bases and J by 8 bases, leaving 12 bases between them. The CDR3 DNA follows: TGCGCCAGCAGGGACTACCTCGCTACGCAGTATTTT. It is translated as CASRDYLATQYF.

This clonotype came up many times. The J gene is TRBJ1-2, the V gene TRBV27; D call uncertain. This CDR3 comprises 11 residues. CDR1 is MNHEY, CDR2 SMNVEV, per germline (reference sequence). Trimming left V 4 bases short and J 8 bases short, with 8 bases between. The CDR3 DNA is TGTGCCAGCAGTTCGTCGGACGGCTACACCTTC. Translated, it gives CASSSSDGYTF.